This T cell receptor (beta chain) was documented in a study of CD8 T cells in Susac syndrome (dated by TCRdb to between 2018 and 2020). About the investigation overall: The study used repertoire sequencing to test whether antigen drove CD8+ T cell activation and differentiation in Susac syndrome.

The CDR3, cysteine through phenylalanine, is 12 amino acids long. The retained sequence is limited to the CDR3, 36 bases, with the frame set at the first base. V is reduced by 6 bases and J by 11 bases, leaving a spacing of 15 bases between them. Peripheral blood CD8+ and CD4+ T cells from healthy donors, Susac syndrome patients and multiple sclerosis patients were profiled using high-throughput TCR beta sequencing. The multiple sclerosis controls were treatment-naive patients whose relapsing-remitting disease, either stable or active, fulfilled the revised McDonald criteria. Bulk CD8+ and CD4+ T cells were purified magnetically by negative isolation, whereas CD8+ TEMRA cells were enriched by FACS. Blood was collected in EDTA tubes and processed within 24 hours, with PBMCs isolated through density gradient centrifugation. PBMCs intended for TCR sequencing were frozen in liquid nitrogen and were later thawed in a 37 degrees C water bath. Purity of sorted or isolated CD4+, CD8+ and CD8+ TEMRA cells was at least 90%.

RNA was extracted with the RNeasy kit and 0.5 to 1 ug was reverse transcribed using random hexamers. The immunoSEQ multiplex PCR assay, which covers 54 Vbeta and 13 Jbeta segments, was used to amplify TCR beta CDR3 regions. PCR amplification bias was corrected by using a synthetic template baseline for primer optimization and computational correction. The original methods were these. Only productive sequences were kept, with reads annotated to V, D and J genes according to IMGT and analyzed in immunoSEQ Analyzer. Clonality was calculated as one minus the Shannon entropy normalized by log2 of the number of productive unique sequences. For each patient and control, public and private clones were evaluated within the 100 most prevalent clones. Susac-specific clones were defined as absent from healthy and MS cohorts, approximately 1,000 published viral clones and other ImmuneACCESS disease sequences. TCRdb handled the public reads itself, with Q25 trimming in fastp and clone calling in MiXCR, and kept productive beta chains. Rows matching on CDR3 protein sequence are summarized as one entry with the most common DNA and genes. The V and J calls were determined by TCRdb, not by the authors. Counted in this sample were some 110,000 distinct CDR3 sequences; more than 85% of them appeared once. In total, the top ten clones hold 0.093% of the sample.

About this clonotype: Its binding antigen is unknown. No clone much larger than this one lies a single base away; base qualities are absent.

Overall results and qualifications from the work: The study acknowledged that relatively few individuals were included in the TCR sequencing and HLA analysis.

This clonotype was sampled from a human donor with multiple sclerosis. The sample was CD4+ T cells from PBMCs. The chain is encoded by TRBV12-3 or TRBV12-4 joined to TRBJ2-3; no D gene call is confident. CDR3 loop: CASSLTAEVQYF. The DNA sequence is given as TGTGCCAGCAGCCTAACAGCAGAAGTGCAGTATTTT.